Below, 23 T cell receptor beta chains from the same sample are listed, as sequenced in a study of T cell changes during pregnancy in multiple sclerosis. Data came from immunoSEQ multiplex PCR; TCRdb stores just in-frame clones and leaves some out. The table shows some 60,000 clones, with 80% to 95% occurring only once. This material consisted of peripheral blood, taken in the third trimester of pregnancy. Every receptor here comes from a female donor in good health, enrolled as a control in a pregnancy study.

This chain uses TRBV4-2 with TRBJ2-7, with TRBD2 identical over 7 bases. Germline V gives CDR1 LGHNA, CDR2 YNFKEQ. Trimming at V came to 1 base and at J to 2 bases, leaving 2 bases not matched to a gene. The CDR3 has 14 residues. The chain's CDR3 is CASSQALATYEQYF. The DNA of the CDR3 is TGTGCCAGCAGCCAAGCACTAGCGACCTACGAGCAGTACTTC.

The chain recombines TRBV19 with TRBJ2-2, with 9 bases that match TRBD2. Losses at the gene ends were 4 bases for V and 3 bases for J; bases not matched to a gene: 3. The CDR3 is 15 amino acids. The V gene's germline CDR1 is LNHDA and CDR2 SQIVND (reference sequence). The CDR3 DNA reads TGTGCCAGTAGTAGCGGGAGGGATCACACCGGGGAGCTGTTTTTT. It translates to CASSSGRDHTGELFF.

This chain connects TRBV6-5 to TRBJ1-2; TRBD1 might be the D (5 bases). V was clipped by 2 bases and J by 6 bases, with 10 bases between them. Germline values: CDR1 MNHEY, CDR2 SVGAGI. There are 13 residues in the CDR3. The CDR3 region has the DNA TGTGCCAGCAGTTACACGGCAGGGAATGGCTACACCTTC. Translated: CASSYTAGNGYTF.

The gene calls are TRBV4-2 and TRBJ2-3; D is perhaps TRBD2 (6 bases). This CDR3 spans 18 amino acids. CDR1 is LGHNA and CDR2 is YNFKEQ in the germline V gene. The ends were cut back, 5 bases at V and 6 bases at J, with 27 bases in the middle. The CDR3 nucleotides read TGTGCCAGCAGCGTGAGAGGAGGGGAGCCCTCGTCCCCCGATACGCAGTATTTT. Amino acids: CASSVRGGEPSSPDTQYF.

This sequence joins TRBV5-4 and TRBJ2-7; 9 positions agree with TRBD2. CDR1 is SGHNT and CDR2 is YYREEE in the germline V gene (reference sequence). V was pared by 1 base and J by 3 bases, with 8 bases of the junction left unmatched. The CDR3 runs 16 residues. In nucleotides, the CDR3 is TGTGCCAGCAGCTTGTCTGGCGGGGGGGCCCTCTACGAGCAGTACTTC. As protein: CASSLSGGGALYEQYF.

The chain has TRBV19 and TRBJ2-7; 10 bases align to TRBD2. The CDR3 consists of 18 residues. V was clipped by 10 bases and J by 5 bases; unmatched bases: 23. Germline values: CDR1 LNHDA, CDR2 SQIVND (reference sequence). Written as DNA, the CDR3 is TGTGCCACTTCAAAGGATGTGCTAGCGGGAGCAGGAGAAAACGAGCAGTACTTC. Its protein product is CATSKDVLAGAGENEQYF.

The genes are TRBV5-8 and TRBJ2-5; 10 bases match TRBD1. Germline loops: CDR1 SGHTS, CDR2 YDEGEE. CDR3 size: 15 residues. V was pared by 0 bases and J by 3 bases, with 2 bases of the junction left unmatched. CDR3 bases: TGTGCCAGCAGCTTGGGGGGGACAGGGGAAGAGACCCAGTACTTC. Its translation: CASSLGGTGEETQYF.

CDR3 amino acids: CASTLGLAGVRDEQFF. For the CDR3, the DNA is TGTGCCAGCACCCTAGGACTAGCGGGAGTTCGCGATGAGCAGTTCTTC. The chain has TRBV9 and TRBJ2-1; 13 bases map to TRBD2. The trim removed 6 bases at V and 8 bases at J, leaving 11 bases unmatched. The CDR3 totals 16 residues. The germline CDR1 and CDR2 sequences are SGDLS and YYNGEE. The variable domain in full, with the rest retrieved from reference TRBV9 and TRBJ2-1, is DSGVTQTPKHLITATGQRVTLRCSPRSGDLSVYWYQQSLDQGLQFLIQYYNGEERAKGNILERFSAQQFPDLHSELNLSSLELGDSALYFCASTLGLAGVRDEQFFGPGTRLTVL.

The gene calls are TRBV28 and TRBJ2-7; 12 positions match TRBD2. V was clipped by 6 bases and J by 7 bases; unmatched bases: 16. This CDR3 region has 17 residues. CDR1 is MDHEN, CDR2 SYDVKM, per germline. The CDR3 region is CASSIRLAGGRGPEQYF. CDR3 DNA: TGTGCCAGCAGCATCAGGCTAGCGGGAGGGCGAGGGCCGGAGCAGTACTTC.

The chain has TRBV7-2 and TRBJ2-2, with TRBD2 identical over 8 bases. Germline V gene lookup returns CDR1 SGHTA and CDR2 FQGNSA. This CDR3 has 17 residues. V was pared by 3 bases and J by 1 base, with 7 bases of the junction left unmatched. CDR3 region: CASSFKREPKNTGELFF. As DNA, the CDR3 is TGTGCCAGCAGCTTTAAGCGGGAGCCCAAGAACACCGGGGAGCTGTTTTTT.

V is TRBV7-2 and J is TRBJ2-7; D is ambiguous. Germline V lookup: CDR1 SGHTA, CDR2 FQGNSA. Deletions cut 5 bases from V and 6 bases from J, with 14 bases between. The CDR3 consists of 13 residues. Written as DNA, the CDR3 is TGTGCCAGCAGCCGCGCCCAGGTGAGCGAGCAGTACTTC. It yields the protein CASSRAQVSEQYF.

The chain links TRBV7-2 to TRBJ2-1; 12 nucleotides agree with TRBD2. J gave up 12 bases and V 7 bases, and 16 bases lay outside the gene matches. Germline V gene data show CDR1 as SGHTA and CDR2 as FQGNSA. The CDR3 has 16 residues. CDR3 sequence: CASTPHLAGGRYGQFF. In nucleotides, the CDR3 is TGTGCCAGCACCCCCCACCTAGCGGGGGGGCGGTATGGGCAGTTCTTC.

The chain links TRBV4-2 to TRBJ2-2; D is perhaps TRBD2 (6 bases). The V gene's germline CDR1 is LGHNA and CDR2 YNFKEQ. V was trimmed by 0 bases and J by 8 bases, leaving 13 bases between them. The CDR3 runs to 15 residues. CDR3 protein: CASSQDGLQLGELFF. DNA for the CDR3: TGTGCCAGCAGCCAAGATGGACTACAACTTGGGGAGCTGTTTTTT.

The chain joins TRBV7-9 to TRBJ1-4; D gene ambiguous. Germline CDR1 and CDR2: SEHNR and FQNEAQ (reference sequence). The ends were cut back, 5 bases at V and 7 bases at J, with 5 bases in the middle. The CDR3 loop spans 11 amino acids. The CDR3 loop reads CASSPLEKLFF. In nucleotides, the CDR3 is TGTGCCAGCAGCCCCCTTGAAAAACTGTTTTTT.

The V call is TRBV2, the J call TRBJ2-2, with TRBD2 as a possible D gene (5 bases). V lost 4 bases, J lost 6 bases, and 12 bases lay in between. Looked up from germline, CDR1 is SNHLY and CDR2 is FYNNEI. This CDR3 region has 14 residues. DNA of the CDR3: TGTGCCAGCAGTGGAAGGGAGCTTTCCGGGGAGCTGTTTTTT. It translates to CASSGRELSGELFF.

The chain carries TRBV12-5 and TRBJ2-6; D is possibly TRBD1 (6 bases). The CDR3 contains 18 residues. The V end lost 3 bases, the J end lost 2 bases, and 17 bases lay between the germline ends. Germline-derived CDR1 and CDR2 are LGHNT and FRNRAP. CDR3 bases: TGTGCTAGTGGTTTTTACAGGCTCGAGGGGGCTGGGGCCAACGTCCTGACTTTC. Translating it yields CASGFYRLEGAGANVLTF.

The CDR3 loop is CASSRTSGRPRAGNEQFF. The DNA for the CDR3 is TGTGCCAGCAGCCGTACTAGCGGGAGGCCCCGAGCCGGCAATGAGCAGTTCTTC. The V and J genes are TRBV7-9 and TRBJ2-1, with 12 bases lining up with TRBD2. V shed 5 bases and J 6 bases; nucleotides not matched to a gene: 14. This CDR3 is 18 amino acids long. Germline V lookup: CDR1 SEHNR, CDR2 FQNEAQ (reference sequence).

The CDR3: CASSSYMSTNEKLFF. The CDR3 nucleotides are TGTGCCAGCAGCTCATACATGTCAACTAATGAAAAACTGTTTTTT. V is TRBV7-2 and J is TRBJ1-4; the D is unclear. The CDR3 runs 15 residues. Trimming took 4 bases from V and 0 from J, leaving 9 bases between them. CDR1 is SGHTA, CDR2 FQGNSA, per germline.

V and J are TRBV28 and TRBJ1-2; TRBD1 aligns across 9 bases. Germline V gives CDR1 MDHEN, CDR2 SYDVKM. With V trimmed by 8 bases and J by 5 bases, 6 bases remained unmatched. The CDR3 length is 13 residues. For the CDR3, the DNA is TGTGCCAGCGGGACAGGGAATAGGTATGGCTACACCTTC. Amino acids: CASGTGNRYGYTF.

The V call is TRBV5-5, the J call TRBJ2-7; possible D gene TRBD2, 6 bases. Germline V gene data show CDR1 as SGHKS and CDR2 as YYEKEE (reference sequence). This CDR3 is built from 15 residues. V lost 1 base to trimming and J lost 2 bases, with 13 bases between them. In nucleotides, the CDR3 is TGTGCCAGCAGCTTGCGCGGGGTCCCTCCCTACGAGCAGTACTTC. Protein: CASSLRGVPPYEQYF.

The chain joins TRBV6-1 to TRBJ1-2; D is possibly TRBD1 (5 bases). The CDR3 is 12 residues long. Trimming took 3 bases from V and 4 from J, leaving 6 bases between them. CDR1 MNHNS and CDR2 SASEGT come from the germline V gene. The CDR3 loop is CASSDRAYGYTF. CDR3 in DNA: TGTGCCAGCAGTGACAGGGCCTATGGCTACACCTTC.

The chain uses TRBV5-1 and TRBJ1-5; 7 positions agree with TRBD1. This CDR3 spans 15 amino acids. With 3 bases clipped from V and 7 bases from J, the junction kept 10 bases outside the gene matches. Germline values: CDR1 SGHRS, CDR2 YFSETQ. DNA of the CDR3: TGCGCCAGCAGCTCTCAACCGGGACAGCAACAGCCCCAGCATTTT. Translating it yields CASSSQPGQQQPQHF. Based on the CDR3 plus reference TRBV5-1 and TRBJ1-5, the full variable domain is KAGVTQTPRYLIKTRGQQVTLSCSPISGHRSVSWYQQTPGQGLQFLFEYFSETQRNKGNFPGRFSGRQFSNSRSEMNVSTLELGDSALYLCASSSQPGQQQPQHFGDGTRLSIL.

This clone was seen just once. The chain carries TRBV27 and TRBJ2-1, with TRBD2 matching over 11 bases. Germline V gene sequence: CDR1 MNHEY, CDR2 SMNVEV (reference sequence). V was pared by 1 base and J by 5 bases, with 7 bases of the junction left unmatched. The CDR3 has 17 amino acids. This chain's CDR3 is CASSLWLTSGTNNEQFF. CDR3 sequence (DNA): TGTGCCAGCAGTTTATGGTTGACTAGCGGGACTAACAATGAGCAGTTCTTC.